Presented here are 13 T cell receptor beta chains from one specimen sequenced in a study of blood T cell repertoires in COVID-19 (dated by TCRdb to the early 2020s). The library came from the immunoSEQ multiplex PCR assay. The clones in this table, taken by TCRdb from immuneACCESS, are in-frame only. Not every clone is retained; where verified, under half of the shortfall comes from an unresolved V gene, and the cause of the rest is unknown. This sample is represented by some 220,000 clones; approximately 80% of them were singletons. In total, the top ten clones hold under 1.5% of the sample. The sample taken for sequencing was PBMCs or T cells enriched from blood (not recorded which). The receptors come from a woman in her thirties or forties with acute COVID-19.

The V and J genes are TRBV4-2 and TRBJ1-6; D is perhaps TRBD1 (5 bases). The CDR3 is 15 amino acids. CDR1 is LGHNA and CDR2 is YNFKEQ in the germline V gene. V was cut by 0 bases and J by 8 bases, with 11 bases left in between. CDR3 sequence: CASSQEGRADSPLHF. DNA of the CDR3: TGTGCCAGCAGCCAAGAGGGCAGGGCCGATTCACCCCTCCACTTT.

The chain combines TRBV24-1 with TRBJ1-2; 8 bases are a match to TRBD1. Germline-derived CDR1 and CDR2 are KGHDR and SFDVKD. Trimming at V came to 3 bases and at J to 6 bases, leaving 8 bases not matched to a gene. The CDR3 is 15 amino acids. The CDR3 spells CATSDRDRGGHGYTF. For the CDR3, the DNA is TGTGCCACCAGTGATCGAGACAGGGGAGGACATGGCTACACCTTC.

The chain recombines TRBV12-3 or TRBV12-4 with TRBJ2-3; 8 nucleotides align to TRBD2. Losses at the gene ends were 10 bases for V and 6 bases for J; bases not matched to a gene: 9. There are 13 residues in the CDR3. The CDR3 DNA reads TGTGCCACGGATACTAGCGGTTGGGATACGCAGTATTTT. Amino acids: CATDTSGWDTQYF.

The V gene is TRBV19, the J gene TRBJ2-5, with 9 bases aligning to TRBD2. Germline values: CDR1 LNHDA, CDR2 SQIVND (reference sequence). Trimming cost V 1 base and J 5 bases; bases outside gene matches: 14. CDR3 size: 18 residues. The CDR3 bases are TGTGCCAGTAGTATAGGGTCGAGGCTAGCGGGGCCCCGGGAGACCCAGTACTTC. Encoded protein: CASSIGSRLAGPRETQYF.

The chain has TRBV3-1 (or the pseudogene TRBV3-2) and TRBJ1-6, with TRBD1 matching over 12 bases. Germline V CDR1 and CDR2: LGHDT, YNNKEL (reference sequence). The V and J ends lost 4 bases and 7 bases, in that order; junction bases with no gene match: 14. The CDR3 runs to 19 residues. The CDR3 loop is CASSPTGGTGGDRNSPLHF. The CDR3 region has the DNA TGTGCCAGCAGCCCCACAGGAGGGACAGGGGGCGATAGGAATTCACCCCTCCACTTT.

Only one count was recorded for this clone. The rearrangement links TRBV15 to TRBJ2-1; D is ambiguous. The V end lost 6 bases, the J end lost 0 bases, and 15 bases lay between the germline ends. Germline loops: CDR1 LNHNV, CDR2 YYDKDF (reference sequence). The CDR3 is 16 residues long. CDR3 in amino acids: CATRETASSSYNEQFF. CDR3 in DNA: TGTGCCACCAGGGAAACAGCCTCGAGCTCCTACAATGAGCAGTTCTTC.

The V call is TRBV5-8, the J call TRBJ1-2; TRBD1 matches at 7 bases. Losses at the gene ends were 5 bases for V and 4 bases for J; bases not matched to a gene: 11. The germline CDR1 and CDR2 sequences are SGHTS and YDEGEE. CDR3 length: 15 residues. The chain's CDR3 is CASRPRQGPGYGYTF. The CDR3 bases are TGTGCCAGCAGGCCAAGACAGGGACCTGGCTATGGCTACACCTTC.

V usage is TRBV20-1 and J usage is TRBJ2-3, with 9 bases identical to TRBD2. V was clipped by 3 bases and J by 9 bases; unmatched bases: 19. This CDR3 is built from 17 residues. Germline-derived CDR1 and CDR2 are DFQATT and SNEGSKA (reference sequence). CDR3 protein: CSASTRLAGSSGGTQYF. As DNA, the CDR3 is TGCAGTGCTAGTACGCGGCTAGCGGGATCTTCGGGGGGGACGCAGTATTTT.

The CDR3 region has the DNA TGTGCCAGCAGATCCCGGGGAGGCGCTAACTCTGGAAACACCATATATTTT. Amino acids: CASRSRGGANSGNTIYF. The rearrangement uses TRBV7-2 and TRBJ1-3; unclear D gene. The CDR3 covers 17 residues. V was cut by 6 bases and J by 0 bases, with 18 bases left in between. Germline CDR1 reads SGHTA; CDR2 reads FQGNSA.

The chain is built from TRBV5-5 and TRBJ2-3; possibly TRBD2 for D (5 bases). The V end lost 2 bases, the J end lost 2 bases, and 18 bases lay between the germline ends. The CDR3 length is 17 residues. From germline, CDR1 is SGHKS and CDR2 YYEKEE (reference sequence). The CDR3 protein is CASSFRSRTLSTDTQYF. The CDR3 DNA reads TGTGCCAGCAGCTTCCGAAGTCGGACTCTCTCCACAGATACGCAGTATTTT. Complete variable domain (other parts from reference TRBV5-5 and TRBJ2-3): DAGVTQSPTHLIKTRGQQVTLRCSPISGHKSVSWYQQVLGQGPQFIFQYYEKEERGRGNFPDRFSARQFPNYSSELNVNALLLGDSALYLCASSFRSRTLSTDTQYFGPGTRLTVL.

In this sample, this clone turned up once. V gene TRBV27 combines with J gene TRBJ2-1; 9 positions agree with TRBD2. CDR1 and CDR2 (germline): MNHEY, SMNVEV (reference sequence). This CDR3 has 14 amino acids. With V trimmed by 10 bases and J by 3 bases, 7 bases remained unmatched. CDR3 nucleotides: TGTGCCATCTCGACTAGCGGACTCTACAATGAGCAGTTCTTC. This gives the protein CAISTSGLYNEQFF.

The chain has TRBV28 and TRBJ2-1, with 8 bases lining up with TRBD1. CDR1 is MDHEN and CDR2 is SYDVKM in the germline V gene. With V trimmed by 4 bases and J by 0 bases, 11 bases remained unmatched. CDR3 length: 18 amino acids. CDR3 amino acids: CASSWIVWTGSSYNEQFF. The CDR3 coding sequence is TGTGCCAGCAGTTGGATAGTATGGACAGGGAGCTCCTACAATGAGCAGTTCTTC.

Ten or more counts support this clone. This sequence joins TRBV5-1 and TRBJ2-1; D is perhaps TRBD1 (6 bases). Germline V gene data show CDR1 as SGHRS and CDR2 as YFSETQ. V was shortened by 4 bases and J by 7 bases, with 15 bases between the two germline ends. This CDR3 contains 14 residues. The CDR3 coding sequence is TGCGCCAGCAGCGACCAGGGGTTTGGGAATGAGCAGTTCTTC. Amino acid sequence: CASSDQGFGNEQFF.